The 10 T cell receptor beta chains listed next were all sequenced from one sample in a study of cytomegalovirus exposure and HLA in healthy donors (dated 2017 in TCRdb). Libraries were prepared through the immunoSEQ multiplex PCR assay. For the multiplex PCR, a mixture combining 60 forward primers for TCR Vbeta segments and 13 reverse primers for TCR Jbeta segments was used. TCRdb retrieved this table from immuneACCESS and kept in-frame rearrangements only. Not all clones are present; in checked studies, unresolved V genes account for under half, and no reason is known for the remainder. This sample holds under 200,000 clones; roughly 76% were observed only once. The ten largest clonotypes hold around 13% of the sample. Sequencing was carried out using PBMCs. All receptors derive from a woman aged 50 to 60 in good health and CMV-seronegative.

This rearrangement joins TRBV7-8 to TRBJ2-1; 13 positions agree with TRBD2. Germline V gene sequence: CDR1 SGHVS, CDR2 FQNEAQ. Unmatched junction bases numbered 11, after V lost 5 bases and J lost 1 base. This CDR3 contains 19 residues. The CDR3 region has the DNA TGTGCCAGCAGCCCCCACTATGGACTAGCGGGGGCGTCCTACAATGAGCAGTTCTTC. This codes for CASSPHYGLAGASYNEQFF. The full variable domain, completed using reference TRBV7-8 and TRBJ2-1, is GAGVSQSPRYKVAKRGQDVALRCDPISGHVSLFWYQQALGQGPEFLTYFQNEAQLDKSGLPSDRFFAERPEGSVSTLKIQRTQQEDSAVYLCASSPHYGLAGASYNEQFFGPGTRLTVL.

The rearrangement uses TRBV16 and TRBJ2-5; 8 bases map to TRBD1. Per the germline V gene, CDR1 is KGHSY and CDR2 is FQNENV. This CDR3 is 17 amino acids long. V was pared by 0 bases and J by 5 bases, with 11 bases of the junction left unmatched. In nucleotides, the CDR3 is TGTGCCAGCAGCCAATCGGTGGACAGGGCGGGTGCGGAGACCCAGTACTTC. This codes for CASSQSVDRAGAETQYF.

This clone was picked up one time. J is TRBJ1-1 and V is TRBV7-9, with 9 bases lining up with TRBD1. Germline V gene lookup returns CDR1 SEHNR and CDR2 FQNEAQ (reference sequence). The junction had 5 bases not matched to a gene; V was cut back by 5 bases and J by 4 bases. This CDR3 is 14 amino acids long. For the CDR3, the DNA is TGTGCCAGCAGCCTAGGGACAGGGAGCACTGAAGCTTTCTTT. Its protein is CASSLGTGSTEAFF.

The V and J genes are TRBV11-3 and TRBJ2-2, with 10 bases identical to TRBD1. The junction had 4 bases not matched to a gene; V was cut back by 6 bases and J by 6 bases. CDR1 is SGHNT, CDR2 YENEEA, per germline. The CDR3 runs to 14 residues. The CDR3 is CASSPGQGAGELFF. In DNA form, the CDR3 reads TGTGCCAGCAGTCCAGGACAGGGGGCCGGGGAGCTGTTTTTT. The variable domain in full, with the rest retrieved from reference TRBV11-3 and TRBJ2-2, is EAGVVQSPRYKIIEKKQPVAFWCNPISGHNTLYWYLQNLGQGPELLIRYENEEAVDDSQLPKDRFSAERLKGVDSTLKIQPAELGDSAVYLCASSPGQGAGELFFGEGSRLTVL.

In regard to this clone: Sequence at one end of the junction differs from germline and may be a read error. This chain links TRBV7-9 with TRBJ1-4; no reliable D call. The CDR3 loop spans 11 amino acids. Germline CDR1 is SEHNR and CDR2 is FQNEAQ (reference sequence). As DNA, the CDR3 is TGTTCCAGCAGCTCCAGTGAAAAACTGTTTTTT. Translating gives CSSSSSEKLFF.

The table lists this clone with a count of one. The gene calls are TRBV28 and TRBJ2-5, with 7 bases aligning to TRBD2. In germline, CDR1 is MDHEN, CDR2 SYDVKM. The CDR3 covers 15 residues. Trimming cost V 1 base and J 4 bases; bases outside gene matches: 6. CDR3 amino acids: CASSLLRERGETQYF. The CDR3 coding sequence is TGTGCCAGCAGTTTATTGCGGGAGAGAGGAGAGACCCAGTACTTC.

The V gene is TRBV5-4, the J gene TRBJ2-1; possibly TRBD1 for D (6 bases). Trimming removed 2 bases at V and 4 bases at J, with 7 bases between. This CDR3 has 13 residues. Germline V lookup: CDR1 SGHNT, CDR2 YYREEE (reference sequence). The CDR3 spells CASSFDRYNEQFF. Written as DNA, the CDR3 is TGTGCCAGCAGCTTCGACAGGTACAATGAGCAGTTCTTC.

The V call is TRBV12-5, the J call TRBJ2-1, with 10 bases aligning to TRBD2. The germline V gene encodes CDR1 LGHNT and CDR2 FRNRAP. V trimming: 11 bases; J trimming: 9 bases; junction bases outside the gene matches: 22. This CDR3 contains 17 residues. CDR3 amino acids: CASLQAGLAGAQGEQFF. CDR3 nucleotides: TGTGCTTCCCTTCAGGCGGGGCTAGCGGGAGCCCAGGGTGAGCAGTTCTTC.

The chain employs TRBV7-9 and TRBJ1-4; 9 nucleotides align to TRBD1. The germline CDR1 and CDR2 sequences are SEHNR and FQNEAQ (reference sequence). The V gene end was trimmed by 5 bases and the J gene end by 7 bases; junction bases not matched to a gene: 2. The CDR3 consists of 13 residues. CDR3 in amino acids: CASSPGQGEKLFF. The CDR3 nucleotides are TGTGCCAGCAGCCCGGGACAGGGTGAAAAACTGTTTTTT.

V gene TRBV4-3 combines with J gene TRBJ2-7; TRBD2 might be the D (5 bases). The V end lost 0 bases, the J end lost 3 bases, and 12 bases lay between the germline ends. Germline CDR1 reads LGHNA; CDR2 reads YSLEER. This CDR3 has 15 amino acids. The CDR3 is CASSQDSRGVYEQYF. In DNA form, the CDR3 reads TGCGCCAGCAGCCAAGATAGCCGGGGAGTCTACGAGCAGTACTTC.